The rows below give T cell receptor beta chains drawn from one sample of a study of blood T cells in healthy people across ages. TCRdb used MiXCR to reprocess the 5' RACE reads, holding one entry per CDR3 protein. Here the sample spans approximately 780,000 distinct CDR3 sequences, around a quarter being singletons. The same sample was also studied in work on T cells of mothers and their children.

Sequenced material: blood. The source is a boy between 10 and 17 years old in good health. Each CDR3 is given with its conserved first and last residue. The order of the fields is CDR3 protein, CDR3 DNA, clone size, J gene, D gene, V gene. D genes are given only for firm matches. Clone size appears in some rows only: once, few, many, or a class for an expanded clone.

CDR3aa: CASSLNLGDSSHEQYF
CDR3nt: TGTGCCAGCAGCTTAAACTTAGGGGACAGTTCCCACGAGCAGTACTTC
abundance: few
j_gene: TRBJ2-7
d_gene: TRBD1
v_gene: TRBV13

CDR3aa: CSAREYEGPGNGYTF
CDR3nt: TGCAGTGCTAGAGAGTATGAGGGGCCAGGGAATGGCTACACCTTC
abundance: NA
j_gene: TRBJ1-2
d_gene: NA
v_gene: TRBV20-1

CDR3aa: CSARGQGNEKLFF
CDR3nt: TGCAGTGCTAGAGGTCAGGGAAATGAAAAACTGTTTTTT
abundance: NA
j_gene: TRBJ1-4
d_gene: NA
v_gene: TRBV20-1

CDR3aa: CASSPGPLAGGPDEQFF
CDR3nt: TGTGCCAGCAGTCCGGGCCCTCTAGCGGGGGGGCCGGATGAGCAGTTCTTC
abundance: few
j_gene: TRBJ2-1
d_gene: TRBD2
v_gene: TRBV28

CDR3aa: CASSATGNTGELFF
CDR3nt: TGTGCCAGCAGCGCCACGGGGAACACCGGGGAGCTGTTTTTT
abundance: few
j_gene: TRBJ2-2
d_gene: NA
v_gene: TRBV6-4

CDR3aa: CASSWLPTGNSGANVLTF
CDR3nt: TGCGCCAGCAGCTGGCTCCCGACAGGCAACTCTGGGGCCAACGTCCTGACTTTC
abundance: few
j_gene: TRBJ2-6
d_gene: NA
v_gene: TRBV5-1

CDR3aa: CASSPSGRGVYNGQFF
CDR3nt: TGTGCCAGCAGCCCCTCGGGGCGGGGGGTTTACAATGGGCAGTTCTTC
abundance: few
j_gene: TRBJ2-1
d_gene: TRBD2
v_gene: TRBV3-1

CDR3aa: CSARATSGYNEQFF
CDR3nt: TGCAGTGCTAGGGCGACTAGCGGATACAATGAGCAGTTCTTC
abundance: NA
j_gene: TRBJ2-1
d_gene: TRBD2
v_gene: TRBV20-1

CDR3aa: CASSIDMTGTYEQYF
CDR3nt: TGTGCCAGTAGTATAGATATGACAGGGACCTACGAGCAGTACTTC
abundance: few
j_gene: TRBJ2-7
d_gene: TRBD1
v_gene: TRBV19

CDR3aa: CASSSGPSSYGYTF
CDR3nt: TGTGCCAGCAGCTCCGGACCCTCTAGCTATGGCTACACCTTC
abundance: few
j_gene: TRBJ1-2
d_gene: NA
v_gene: TRBV7-2

CDR3aa: CATRRDSDSYEQYF
CDR3nt: TGTGCCACCAGGAGGGACAGTGACTCCTACGAGCAGTACTTC
abundance: NA
j_gene: TRBJ2-7
d_gene: TRBD1
v_gene: TRBV24-1

CDR3aa: CASSGDGPQHF
CDR3nt: TGTGCCAGCAGTGGGGATGGGCCCCAGCATTTT
abundance: NA
j_gene: TRBJ1-5
d_gene: NA
v_gene: TRBV6-1

CDR3aa: CASGLVPPNSPLHF
CDR3nt: TGTGCTAGTGGTTTGGTCCCCCCGAATTCACCCCTCCACTTT
abundance: few
j_gene: TRBJ1-6
d_gene: NA
v_gene: TRBV12-5

CDR3aa: CASSISVLGETQYF
CDR3nt: TGTGCCAGCAGCATCTCGGTTCTAGGGGAGACCCAGTACTTC
abundance: NA
j_gene: TRBJ2-5
d_gene: NA
v_gene: TRBV7-2

CDR3aa: CASSPGQYTEAFF
CDR3nt: TGTGCCAGCAGCCCTGGACAGTACACTGAAGCTTTCTTT
abundance: few
j_gene: TRBJ1-1
d_gene: NA
v_gene: TRBV7-3

CDR3aa: CASSLDYDTQYF
CDR3nt: TGTGCCAGCAGTCTTGACTACGATACGCAGTATTTT
abundance: few
j_gene: TRBJ2-3
d_gene: NA
v_gene: TRBV12-3/TRBV12-4